This TCR beta chain was found in a study of technical replicates of blood from several donors. Germline V lookup: CDR1 MDHEN, CDR2 SYDVKM. The CDR3 runs to 16 residues. The V end was cut by 1 base, the J end by 0 bases, with 12 bases between. TCRdb keeps only in-frame clones here, not all; method: immunoSEQ multiplex PCR. This sample has nearly 80,000 clones, with 85% to 95% found just once. The TCR was taken from a human donor in good health. Source material: T cells isolated from PBMCs. The rearrangement joins TRBV28 to TRBJ1-1, with no clear D. The CDR3 DNA is TGTGCCAGCAGTTTATATACCGCGAGAATGAACACTGAAGCTTTCTTT. Protein: CASSLYTARMNTEAFF.